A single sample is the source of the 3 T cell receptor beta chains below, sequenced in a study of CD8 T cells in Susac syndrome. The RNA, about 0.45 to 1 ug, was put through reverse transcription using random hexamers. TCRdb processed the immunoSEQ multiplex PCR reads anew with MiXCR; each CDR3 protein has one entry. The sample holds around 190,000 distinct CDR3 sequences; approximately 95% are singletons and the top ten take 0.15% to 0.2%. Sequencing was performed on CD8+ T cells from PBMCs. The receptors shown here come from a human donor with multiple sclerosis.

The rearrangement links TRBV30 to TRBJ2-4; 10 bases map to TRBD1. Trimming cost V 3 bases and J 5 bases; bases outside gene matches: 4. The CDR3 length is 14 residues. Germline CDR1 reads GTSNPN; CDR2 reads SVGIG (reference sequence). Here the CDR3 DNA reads TGTGCCTGGAGCACTGGGACAGGGGAAAACATTCAGTACTTC. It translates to CAWSTGTGENIQYF.

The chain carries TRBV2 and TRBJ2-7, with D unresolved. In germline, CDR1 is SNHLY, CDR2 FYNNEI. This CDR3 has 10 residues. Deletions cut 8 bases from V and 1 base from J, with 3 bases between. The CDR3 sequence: CASRSYEQYF. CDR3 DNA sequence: TGTGCCAGCCGTTCCTACGAGCAGTACTTC.

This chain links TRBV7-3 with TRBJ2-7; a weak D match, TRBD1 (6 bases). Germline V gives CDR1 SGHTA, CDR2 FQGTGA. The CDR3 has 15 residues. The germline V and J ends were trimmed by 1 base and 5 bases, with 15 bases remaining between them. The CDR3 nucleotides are TGTGCCAGCAGCTTAAGGCAGGGGCGTCTCCACGAGCAGTACTTC. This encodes CASSLRQGRLHEQYF.